These 4 T cell receptor beta chains came from one sample sequenced in a study of blood T cell repertoires in COVID-19. TCRdb's table, derived via immunoSEQ multiplex PCR, lists solely in-frame clones and lacks some. The data contain around 350,000 clones, around 84% of them singletons. Sequencing used peripheral blood. Receptors originate from a human donor in a cohort sampled during active COVID-19.

The chain links TRBV5-1 to TRBJ2-7; 7 nucleotides agree with TRBD2. Germline V gene data show CDR1 as SGHRS and CDR2 as YFSETQ. The CDR3 is 14 amino acids. The V gene end was trimmed by 4 bases and the J gene end by 6 bases; junction bases not matched to a gene: 10. This CDR3 reads CASSPPGLPGEQYF. CDR3 nucleotide sequence: TGCGCCAGCAGCCCCCCGGGACTACCGGGCGAGCAGTACTTC.

The J gene is TRBJ2-2, the V gene TRBV7-9; no reliable D call. The CDR3 is 12 residues long. V lost 3 bases and J lost 5, with 4 bases in between. Looked up from germline, CDR1 is SEHNR and CDR2 is FQNEAQ (reference sequence). CDR3 sequence: CASSFSTGELFF. The CDR3 bases are TGTGCCAGCAGCTTTTCTACCGGGGAGCTGTTTTTT.

This rearrangement joins TRBV7-2 to TRBJ2-5; 9 positions agree with TRBD2. Germline CDR1 SGHTA, CDR2 FQGNSA. With V trimmed by 1 base and J by 0 bases, 0 bases remained unmatched. The CDR3 is 15 amino acids. As DNA, the CDR3 is TGTGCCAGCAGCTTAGGGACTAGCGACCAAGAGACCCAGTACTTC. Translating gives CASSLGTSDQETQYF.

The chain couples TRBV28 to TRBJ2-3; 10 bases fit TRBD2. The CDR3 runs to 15 residues. In germline, CDR1 is MDHEN, CDR2 SYDVKM. J lost 4 bases, V lost 7 bases, and 8 bases had no gene match. CDR3 sequence: CASITSGDVADTQYF. For the CDR3, the DNA is TGTGCCAGCATCACTAGCGGGGACGTGGCAGATACGCAGTATTTT.